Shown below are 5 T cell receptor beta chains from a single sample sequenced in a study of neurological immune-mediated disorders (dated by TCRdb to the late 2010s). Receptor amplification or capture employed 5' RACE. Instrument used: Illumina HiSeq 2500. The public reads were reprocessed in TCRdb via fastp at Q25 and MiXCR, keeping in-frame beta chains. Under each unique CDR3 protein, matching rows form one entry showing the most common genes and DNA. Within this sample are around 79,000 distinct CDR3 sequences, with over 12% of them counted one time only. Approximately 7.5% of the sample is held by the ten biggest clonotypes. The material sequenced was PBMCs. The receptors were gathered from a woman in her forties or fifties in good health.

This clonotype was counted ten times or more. As DNA, the CDR3 is TGCAGTGCTCCGCCACTAGCGGGGACCTACAATGAGCAGTTCTTC. Translating gives CSAPPLAGTYNEQFF. The genes are TRBV20-1 and TRBJ2-1, with 10 nucleotides matching TRBD2. Losses at the gene ends were 5 bases for V and 2 bases for J; bases not matched to a gene: 6. CDR1 and CDR2 from the germline V gene are DFQATT and SNEGSKA (reference sequence). This CDR3 has 15 residues.

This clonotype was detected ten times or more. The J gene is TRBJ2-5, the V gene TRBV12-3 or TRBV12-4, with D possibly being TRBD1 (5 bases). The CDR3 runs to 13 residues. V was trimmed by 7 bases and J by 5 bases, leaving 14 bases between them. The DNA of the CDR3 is TGTGCCAGCACCAACCAGGGTAGCGAGACCCAGTACTTC. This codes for CASTNQGSETQYF.

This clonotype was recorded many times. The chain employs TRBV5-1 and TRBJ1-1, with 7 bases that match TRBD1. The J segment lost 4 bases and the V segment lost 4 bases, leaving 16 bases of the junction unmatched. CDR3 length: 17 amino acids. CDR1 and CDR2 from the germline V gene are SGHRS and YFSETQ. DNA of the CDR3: TGCGCCAGCAGCCTGACTTTACAGGCACAGGGGAGCACTGAAGCTTTCTTT. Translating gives CASSLTLQAQGSTEAFF.

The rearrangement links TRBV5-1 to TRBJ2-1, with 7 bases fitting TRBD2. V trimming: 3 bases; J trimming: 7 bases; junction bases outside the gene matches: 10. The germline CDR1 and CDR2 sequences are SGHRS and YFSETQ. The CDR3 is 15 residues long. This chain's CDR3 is CASSSWGGVWNEQFF. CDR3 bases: TGCGCCAGCAGCTCATGGGGGGGGGTTTGGAATGAGCAGTTCTTC.

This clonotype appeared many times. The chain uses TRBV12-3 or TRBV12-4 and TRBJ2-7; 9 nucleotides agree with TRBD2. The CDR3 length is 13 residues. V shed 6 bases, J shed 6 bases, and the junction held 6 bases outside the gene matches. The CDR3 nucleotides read TGTGCCAGCAGCCGACCGGGACTAGCCGAGCAGTACTTC. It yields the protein CASSRPGLAEQYF.